These 27 T cell receptor beta chains originate from one sample sequenced in a study of cytotoxic CD8 clonotypes in ibrutinib-treated CLL. Sequenced by immunoSEQ multiplex PCR; TCRdb stores in-frame clones only, minus some. The table shows tens of thousands of clones, with 83% occurring only once. Here the sequenced sample was PBMCs, taken after 24 months of ibrutinib treatment. The receptors derive from a human donor with chronic lymphocytic leukemia.

The table lists this clone with a few counts. The genes are TRBV28 and TRBJ2-1; D is ambiguous. Germline-derived CDR1 and CDR2 are MDHEN and SYDVKM. V was cut by 5 bases and J by 3 bases, with 11 bases left in between. This CDR3 comprises 14 residues. This CDR3 reads CASSTPHLYNEQFF. CDR3 DNA sequence: TGTGCCAGCAGTACCCCCCACCTCTACAATGAGCAGTTCTTC.

The chain carries TRBV27 and TRBJ2-7; D gene uncertain. The length of the CDR3 is 15 residues. Germline-derived CDR1 and CDR2 are MNHEY and SMNVEV (reference sequence). The V and J ends lost 8 bases and 3 bases respectively, with 20 bases between them. Here the CDR3 DNA reads TGTGCCAGCTGGAATTCGGCAGGATCGGGCTACGAGCAGTACTTC. This sequence encodes CASWNSAGSGYEQYF.

The chain employs TRBV5-4 and TRBJ2-5, with 8 positions matching TRBD2. J lost 5 bases, V lost 4 bases, and 10 bases had no gene match. The germline V gene has CDR1 SGHNT and CDR2 YYREEE (reference sequence). This CDR3 spans 15 amino acids. CDR3 in amino acids: CASSLKREYDETQYF. The CDR3 DNA reads TGTGCCAGCAGCCTTAAGCGGGAGTACGATGAGACCCAGTACTTC.

The rearrangement links TRBV18 to TRBJ2-1; D may match TRBD1 or TRBD2 (5 bases each). The CDR3 length is 14 residues. The germline V gene encodes CDR1 KGHSH and CDR2 LQKENI. V was shortened by 6 bases and J by 3 bases, with 12 bases between the two germline ends. CDR3 loop: CASSGELSYNEQFF. CDR3 nucleotides: TGTGCCAGCTCGGGGGAGCTTAGCTACAATGAGCAGTTCTTC. The whole variable domain, filled in from reference TRBV18 and TRBJ2-1, reads NAGVMQNPRHLVRRRGQEARLRCSPMKGHSHVYWYRQLPEEGLKFMVYLQKENIIDESGMPKERFSAEFPKEGPSILRIQQVVRGDSAAYFCASSGELSYNEQFFGPGTRLTVL.

The chain links TRBV27 to TRBJ1-2, with a weak D call TRBD1 (5 bases). Germline V CDR1 and CDR2: MNHEY, SMNVEV (reference sequence). Between the trimmed V and J ends, which lost 6 bases and 9 bases, there was a span of 20 bases. The CDR3 runs 14 residues. CDR3 in DNA: TGTGCCAGCAGGCCTATCGGGGGGGTTATTCGCTACACCTTC. This gives the protein CASRPIGGVIRYTF.

This clone has a single count. The CDR3 DNA is TGTGCCAGCAGTGAAAGGACAGGGGGGTCTGGGGCCAACGTCCTGACTTTC. This sequence encodes CASSERTGGSGANVLTF. The chain recombines TRBV2 with TRBJ2-6, with 10 bases fitting TRBD1. V shed 2 bases, J shed 1 base, and the junction held 2 bases outside the gene matches. CDR1 and CDR2 (germline): SNHLY, FYNNEI. The CDR3 contains 17 residues.

V usage is TRBV14 and J usage is TRBJ2-7; maybe TRBD1 (6 bases). There are 15 residues in the CDR3. Germline V gene data show CDR1 as SGHDN and CDR2 as FVKESK. Trimming stripped 0 bases from V and 4 bases from J, with 13 bases between. The CDR3 DNA follows: TGTGCCAGCAGCCAAGATCAGGGGCAGGGGTACGAGCAGTACTTC. This sequence encodes CASSQDQGQGYEQYF. The complete variable domain, with remaining parts taken from reference TRBV14 and TRBJ2-7, reads EAGVTQFPSHSVIEKGQTVTLRCDPISGHDNLYWYRRVMGKEIKFLLHFVKESKQDESGMPNNRFLAERTGGTYSTLKVQPAELEDSGVYFCASSQDQGQGYEQYFGPGTRLTVT.

The V gene is TRBV7-2, the J gene TRBJ2-7; 11 positions match TRBD2. Germline values: CDR1 SGHTA, CDR2 FQGNSA. V was pared by 5 bases and J by 3 bases, with 9 bases of the junction left unmatched. The CDR3 has 16 amino acids. Here the CDR3 reads CASSLRLAGQHYEQYF. The DNA for the CDR3 is TGTGCCAGCAGCCTAAGACTAGCGGGACAACACTACGAGCAGTACTTC.

The chain recombines TRBV13 with TRBJ2-7, with D unclear. This CDR3 region has 14 residues. Germline-derived CDR1 and CDR2 are PRHDT and FYEKMQ (reference sequence). The germline V and J ends were trimmed by 11 bases and 6 bases, with 23 bases remaining between them. This CDR3 reads CAALTSPGPREQYF. The CDR3 nucleotides read TGTGCCGCGTTGACTTCTCCCGGGCCACGCGAGCAGTACTTC. Based on the CDR3 plus reference TRBV13 and TRBJ2-7, the full variable domain is AAGVIQSPRHLIKEKRETATLKCYPIPRHDTVYWYQQGPGQDPQFLISFYEKMQSDKGSIPDRFSAQQFSDYHSELNMSSLELGDSALYFCAALTSPGPREQYFGPGTRLTVT.

The V gene is TRBV2, the J gene TRBJ1-2, with 9 bases identical to TRBD1. This CDR3 is built from 14 residues. Germline trimming cut 8 bases from V and 4 bases from J; bases unmatched to any gene: 8. Germline lookup yields CDR1 SNHLY and CDR2 FYNNEI. CDR3 sequence reads: CASEEDRGTYGYTF. Written as DNA, the CDR3 is TGTGCCAGCGAAGAGGACAGGGGCACCTATGGCTACACCTTC.

This chain links TRBV4-1 with TRBJ2-3; no definite D call. Trimming removed 0 bases at V and 5 bases at J, with 6 bases between. Looked up from germline, CDR1 is MGHRA and CDR2 is YSYEKL. The CDR3 extends over 13 amino acids. This CDR3 is CASSQEWQDTQYF. CDR3 DNA: TGCGCCAGCAGCCAAGAATGGCAAGATACGCAGTATTTT.

The chain links TRBV30 to TRBJ2-5; TRBD1 agrees at 7 bases. V shed 3 bases, J shed 9 bases, and the junction held 7 bases outside the gene matches. The CDR3 is made up of 12 amino acids. The germline V gene encodes CDR1 GTSNPN and CDR2 SVGIG (reference sequence). In DNA form, the CDR3 reads TGTGCCTGGAGGGGTGAGGGGGCGGCCCAGTACTTC. This encodes CAWRGEGAAQYF.

V is TRBV28 and J is TRBJ2-7; 9 positions match TRBD1. V was clipped by 6 bases and J by 0 bases; unmatched bases: 12. Germline lookup yields CDR1 MDHEN and CDR2 SYDVKM. This CDR3 region has 17 residues. The CDR3, as DNA: TGTGCCAGCAGCCTAATAACGGGACAGGGAAGCTCCTACGAGCAGTACTTC. Its protein is CASSLITGQGSSYEQYF.

This clone is a singleton in its sample. The chain links TRBV27 to TRBJ1-6, with D possibly matching TRBD1 (6 bases). CDR1 and CDR2 (germline): MNHEY, SMNVEV (reference sequence). The CDR3 loop spans 13 amino acids. V was cut by 10 bases and J by 8 bases, with 15 bases left in between. The CDR3 is CATKGGRDSPLHF. The CDR3 DNA follows: TGTGCCACCAAGGGGGGAAGGGATTCACCCCTCCACTTT.

This clone has at least ten counts. The chain couples TRBV6-1 to TRBJ1-4; maybe TRBD1 (5 bases). Germline V gene sequence: CDR1 MNHNS, CDR2 SASEGT. The CDR3 is 14 amino acids. V gave up 11 bases and J gave up 0 bases, with 13 bases separating them. The CDR3 here is CAVMRGSTNEKLFF. The DNA of the CDR3 is TGTGCCGTCATGAGGGGATCAACTAATGAAAAACTGTTTTTT.

The chain combines TRBV7-6 with TRBJ2-1; 13 bases map to TRBD2. Per germline, CDR1 SGHVS and CDR2 FNYEAQ. J gave up 4 bases and V 3 bases, and 3 bases lay outside the gene matches. This CDR3 comprises 16 residues. Here the CDR3 DNA reads TGTGCCAGCAGCTTTACGGGACTAGCGGGATACAATGAGCAGTTCTTC. It encodes CASSFTGLAGYNEQFF. Supplemented by reference TRBV7-6 and TRBJ2-1, the full variable domain reads GAGVSQSPRYKVTKRGQDVALRCDPISGHVSLYWYRQALGQGPEFLTYFNYEAQQDKSGLPNDRFSAERPEGSISTLTIQRTEQRDSAMYRCASSFTGLAGYNEQFFGPGTRLTVL.

This clone appeared a single time. The CDR3 region has the DNA TGTGCCAGTTCCTCAGGGGGCTGGGAGACCCAGTACTTC. Amino acids: CASSSGGWETQYF. The rearrangement links TRBV19 to TRBJ2-5; 8 bases are a match to TRBD1. There are 13 residues in the CDR3. V shed 8 bases and J 5 bases; nucleotides not matched to a gene: 7. The V gene's germline CDR1 is LNHDA and CDR2 SQIVND (reference sequence).

CDR3 residues: CASSLEPSWTNGEKLFF. The CDR3 region has the DNA TGTGCCAGCAGCTTAGAACCCTCCTGGACAAATGGAGAAAAACTGTTTTTT. The chain carries TRBV7-9 and TRBJ1-4; D possibly corresponds to TRBD1 (5 bases). Trimming removed 1 base from V and 8 bases from J, with 20 bases in between. Looked up from germline, CDR1 is SEHNR and CDR2 is FQNEAQ (reference sequence). The CDR3 contains 17 residues. Full variable domain (missing parts from reference TRBV7-9 and TRBJ1-4): DTGVSQNPRHKITKRGQNVTFRCDPISEHNRLYWYRQTLGQGPEFLTYFQNEAQLEKSRLLSDRFSAERPKGSFSTLEIQRTEQGDSAMYLCASSLEPSWTNGEKLFFGSGTQLSVL.

In its sample, this clone was seen a few times. The chain is built from TRBV2 and TRBJ1-2; a weak D match, TRBD1 (6 bases). The CDR3 loop spans 14 amino acids. Germline V lookup: CDR1 SNHLY, CDR2 FYNNEI. V lost 2 bases and J 3 bases, leaving 10 bases between the germline ends. CDR3 bases: TGTGCCAGCAGTGAACTGGCAGGGGACTATGGCTACACCTTC. Translation: CASSELAGDYGYTF.

This clone was counted once. The V and J genes are TRBV7-9 and TRBJ2-7; D is possibly TRBD1 (6 bases). There are 15 residues in the CDR3. CDR1 and CDR2 from the germline V gene are SEHNR and FQNEAQ (reference sequence). Trimming removed 3 bases at V and 0 bases at J, with 12 bases between. DNA for the CDR3: TGTGCCAGCAGCTTTCCGGGACATCCCTCCTACGAGCAGTACTTC. Protein: CASSFPGHPSYEQYF.

The chain links TRBV7-3 to TRBJ2-3; 10 bases are a match to TRBD2. The germline gives CDR1 SGHTA, CDR2 FQGTGA. There are 14 residues in the CDR3. The junction had 4 bases not matched to a gene; V was cut back by 8 bases and J by 2 bases. The CDR3 here is CASSSGSFTDTQYF. CDR3 nucleotide sequence: TGTGCCAGCTCTAGCGGGAGTTTCACAGATACGCAGTATTTT.

As concerns this clone: Other nucleotide sequences from this sample produce the same CDR3. The chain joins TRBV4-3 to TRBJ2-7; maybe TRBD1 (6 bases). The V end was cut by 0 bases, the J end by 0 bases, with 9 bases between. The CDR3 runs 15 residues. Germline CDR1 reads LGHNA; CDR2 reads YSLEER. CDR3 amino acids: CASSQDRTASYEQYF. For the CDR3, the DNA is TGCGCCAGCAGCCAAGACAGGACAGCCTCCTACGAGCAGTACTTC.

The chain has TRBV5-1 and TRBJ1-1; the D is unclear. The CDR3 totals 15 residues. The germline V and J ends were trimmed by 1 base and 4 bases, with 14 bases remaining between them. Germline CDR1 reads SGHRS; CDR2 reads YFSETQ. The CDR3 sequence is CASSLSMGASTEAFF. The CDR3 region has the DNA TGCGCCAGCAGCTTGTCTATGGGCGCCAGCACTGAAGCTTTCTTT.

This rearrangement joins TRBV28 to TRBJ2-2; possible D gene TRBD2, 5 bases. Per germline, CDR1 MDHEN and CDR2 SYDVKM. The CDR3 has 13 amino acids. V gave up 3 bases and J gave up 8 bases, with 10 bases separating them. CDR3 sequence: CASSFGGLGELFF. CDR3 coding DNA: TGTGCCAGCAGTTTTGGCGGGTTGGGGGAGCTGTTTTTT. Combining the CDR3 with reference TRBV28 and TRBJ2-2 gives the whole variable domain DVKVTQSSRYLVKRTGEKVFLECVQDMDHENMFWYRQDPGLGLRLIYFSYDVKMKEKGDIPEGYSVSREKKERFSLILESASTNQTSMYLCASSFGGLGELFFGEGSRLTVL.

The J gene is TRBJ1-2, the V gene TRBV19, with no clear D. Deletions cut 8 bases from V and 5 bases from J, with 12 bases between. The germline CDR1 and CDR2 sequences are LNHDA and SQIVND (reference sequence). This CDR3 has 12 amino acids. CDR3: CASLSFRYGYTF. CDR3 DNA: TGTGCCAGTCTCTCGTTTAGGTATGGCTACACCTTC.

The CDR3 DNA follows: TGTGCCAGCAGCCCGGCAGGGCCAGACACCGGGGAGCTGTTTTTT. This encodes CASSPAGPDTGELFF. V usage is TRBV7-9 and J usage is TRBJ2-2; TRBD1 might be the D (5 bases). This CDR3 spans 15 amino acids. The germline gives CDR1 SEHNR, CDR2 FQNEAQ (reference sequence). Trimming pared 5 bases from V and 3 bases from J, leaving 13 bases between.

This clone came up a few times. The chain combines TRBV5-5 with TRBJ2-2, with TRBD1 matching 7 bases. The J segment lost 4 bases and the V segment lost 2 bases, leaving 5 bases of the junction unmatched. The CDR3 is 15 residues long. Germline V lookup: CDR1 SGHKS, CDR2 YYEKEE (reference sequence). CDR3 in amino acids: CASSLQGIGTGELFF. In DNA, the CDR3 is TGTGCCAGCAGCTTACAGGGGATAGGCACCGGGGAGCTGTTTTTT.